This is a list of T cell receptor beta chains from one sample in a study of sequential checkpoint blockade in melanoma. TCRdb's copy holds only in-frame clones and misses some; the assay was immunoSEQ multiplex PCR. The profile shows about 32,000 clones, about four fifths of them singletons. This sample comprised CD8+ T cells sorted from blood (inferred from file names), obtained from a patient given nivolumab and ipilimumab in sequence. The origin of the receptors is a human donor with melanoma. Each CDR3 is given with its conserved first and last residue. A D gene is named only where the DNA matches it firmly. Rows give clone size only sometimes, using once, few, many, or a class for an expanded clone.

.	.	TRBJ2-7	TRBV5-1	CASGFSGSPYEQYF	TGCGCCAGCGGCTTCTCAGGATCACCTTACGAGCAGTACTTC
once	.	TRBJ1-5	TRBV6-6	CASSLQGLSGQPQHF	TGTGCCAGCAGCCTACAGGGTCTCTCCGGCCAGCCCCAGCATTTT
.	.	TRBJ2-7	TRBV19	CASSIGGAGEQYF	TGTGCCAGTAGTATCGGAGGGGCTGGCGAGCAGTACTTC
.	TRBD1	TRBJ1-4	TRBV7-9	CASSSTGSGEKLFF	TGTGCCAGCAGCTCGACAGGGTCGGGTGAAAAACTGTTTTTT
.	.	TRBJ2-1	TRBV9	CASSVDEVTVYNEQFF	TGTGCCAGCAGCGTAGACGAGGTGACGGTCTACAATGAGCAGTTCTTC
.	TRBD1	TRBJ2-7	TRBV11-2	CASSLYYTGQNYEQYF	TGTGCCAGCAGCCTTTACTACACGGGACAGAACTACGAGCAGTACTTC
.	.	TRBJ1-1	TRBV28	CASSLWANLNTEAFF	TGTGCCAGCAGTTTATGGGCCAACCTGAACACTGAAGCTTTCTTT
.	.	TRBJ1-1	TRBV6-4	CASSPAGSTEAFF	TGTGCCAGCTCCCCGGCGGGTTCTACTGAAGCTTTCTTT
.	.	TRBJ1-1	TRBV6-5	CASSYQGLNTEAFF	TGTGCCAGCAGTTACCAGGGCTTGAACACTGAAGCTTTCTTT
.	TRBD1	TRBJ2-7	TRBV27	CASSLWDRPYEQYF	TGTGCCAGCAGTTTGTGGGACAGACCCTACGAGCAGTACTTC
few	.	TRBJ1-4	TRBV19	CASSSETGPTLTRWEKLFF	TGTGCCAGTAGTTCGGAGACAGGACCAACCTTAACCCGCTGGGAAAAACTGTTTTTT
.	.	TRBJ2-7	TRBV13	CASSLNFLARTNEQYF	TGTGCCAGCAGCTTAAATTTCCTGGCCAGAACTAACGAGCAGTACTTC
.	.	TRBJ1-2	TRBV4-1	CASSQDQSAGYTF	TGCGCCAGCAGCCAAGATCAATCTGCGGGCTACACCTTC
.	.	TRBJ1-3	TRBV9	CASTPTGSSGNTIYF	TGTGCCAGCACCCCTACGGGGAGCTCTGGAAACACCATATATTTT
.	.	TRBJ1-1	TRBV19	CASSQQTMNTEAFF	TGTGCCAGTAGCCAACAGACTATGAACACTGAAGCTTTCTTT
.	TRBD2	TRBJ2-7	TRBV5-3	CARRPIEERGSYEQYF	TGTGCCAGAAGGCCCATTGAAGAGCGGGGGTCCTACGAGCAGTACTTC
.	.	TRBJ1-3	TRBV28	CASSLFSTIYF	TGTGCCAGCAGTTTATTCTCCACCATATATTTT
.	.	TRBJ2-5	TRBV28	CASSGGNQETQYF	TGTGCCAGCAGTGGGGGGAACCAAGAGACCCAGTACTTC
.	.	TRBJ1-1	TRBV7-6	CASSLEPGQEAFF	TGTGCCAGCAGCTTAGAGCCCGGACAGGAAGCTTTCTTT
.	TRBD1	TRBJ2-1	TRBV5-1	CATGQDLYNEQFF	TGCGCCACCGGACAGGACCTCTACAATGAGCAGTTCTTC
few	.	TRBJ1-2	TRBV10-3	CAISEDRTYGYTF	TGTGCCATCAGCGAAGACAGAACCTATGGCTACACCTTC
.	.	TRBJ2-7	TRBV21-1	CASSKVGHRVPYEQYF	TGTGCCAGCAGCAAAGTGGGTCACAGGGTCCCCTACGAGCAGTACTTC
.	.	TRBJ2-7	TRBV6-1	CASNGQSRYEQYF	TGTGCCAGCAATGGACAGTCCCGGTACGAGCAGTACTTC
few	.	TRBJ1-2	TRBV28	CASSTSGGGYTF	TGTGCCAGCAGTACTTCCGGAGGTGGCTACACCTTC
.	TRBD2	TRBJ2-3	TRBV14	CASSQDPAGSTDTQYF	TGTGCCAGCAGCCAAGATCCAGCGGGGAGCACAGATACGCAGTATTTT
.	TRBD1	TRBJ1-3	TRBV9	CASSADRAGNTIYF	TGTGCCAGCAGCGCTGACAGGGCTGGAAACACCATATATTTT
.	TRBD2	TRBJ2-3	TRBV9	CASSPGGGGDTQYF	TGTGCCAGCAGTCCGGGCGGGGGGGGAGATACGCAGTATTTT
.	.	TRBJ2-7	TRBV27	CASSLQLALGDEQYF	TGTGCCAGCAGTTTACAACTAGCTCTGGGCGACGAGCAGTACTTC
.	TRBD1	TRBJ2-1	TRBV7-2	CASSFRDRGFNEQFF	TGTGCCAGCAGCTTTAGGGACAGGGGCTTCAATGAGCAGTTCTTC
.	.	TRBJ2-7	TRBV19	CASSNARQGWNEQYF	TGTGCCAGTAGTAATGCGCGGCAGGGGTGGAACGAGCAGTACTTC
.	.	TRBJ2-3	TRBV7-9	CASSLPITRDTQYF	TGTGCCAGCAGCTTACCGATCACGCGGGATACGCAGTATTTT
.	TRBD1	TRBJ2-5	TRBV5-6	CASSLRGGPSVFQETQYF	TGTGCCAGCAGCTTGAGAGGGGGCCCTAGTGTTTTCCAAGAGACCCAGTACTTC
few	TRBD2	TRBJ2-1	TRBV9	CASSAQPGLANEQFF	TGTGCCAGCAGCGCCCAACCGGGACTAGCGAATGAGCAGTTCTTC
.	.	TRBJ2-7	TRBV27	CASSFFDEQYF	TGTGCCAGCAGTTTTTTCGACGAGCAGTACTTC
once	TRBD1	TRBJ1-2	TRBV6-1	CASRWTGLGYTF	TGTGCCAGCAGGTGGACAGGGCTAGGCTACACCTTC
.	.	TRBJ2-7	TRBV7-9	CASSPSRGSPYEQYF	TGTGCCAGCAGTCCAAGCAGGGGTAGTCCCTACGAGCAGTACTTC
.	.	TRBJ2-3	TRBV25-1	CASSEEAGMLTDTQYF	TGTGCCAGCAGTGAAGAGGCAGGGATGTTGACAGATACGCAGTATTTT
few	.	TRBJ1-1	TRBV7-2	CASSLGGLTEAFF	TGTGCCAGCAGCTTAGGAGGGTTAACTGAAGCTTTCTTT
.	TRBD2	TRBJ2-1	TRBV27	CASSLSSGGYNEQFF	TGTGCCAGCAGTTTGTCTAGCGGGGGATACAATGAGCAGTTCTTC
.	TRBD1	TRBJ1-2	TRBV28	CASSFRSTGYGYTF	TGTGCCAGCAGTTTTCGATCGACAGGGTATGGCTACACCTTC
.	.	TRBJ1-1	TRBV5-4	CASSGMNTEAFF	TGTGCCAGCAGCGGCATGAACACTGAAGCTTTCTTT
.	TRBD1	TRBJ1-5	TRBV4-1	CASSSTDRGGNQPQHF	TGCGCCAGCAGCTCCACAGACAGGGGCGGCAATCAGCCCCAGCATTTT
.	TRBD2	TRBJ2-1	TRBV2	CASSAVSGRADEQFF	TGTGCCAGCAGTGCAGTGAGCGGGAGGGCCGATGAGCAGTTCTTC
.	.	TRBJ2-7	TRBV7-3	CASSLATGSSYEQYF	TGTGCCAGCAGCTTAGCTACAGGAAGCTCCTACGAGCAGTACTTC
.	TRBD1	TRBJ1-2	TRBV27	CASSLTGGENYGYTF	TGTGCCAGCAGTTTAACAGGGGGCGAAAACTATGGCTACACCTTC
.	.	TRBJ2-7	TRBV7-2	CASSLEPDRGYEQYF	TGTGCCAGCAGCTTAGAACCCGACCGAGGGTACGAGCAGTACTTC
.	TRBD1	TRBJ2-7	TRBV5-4	CASSPGTGGNEQYF	TGTGCCAGCAGCCCCGGGACAGGGGGCAACGAGCAGTACTTC
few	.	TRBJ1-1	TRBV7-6	CASSKQGTEAFF	TGTGCCAGCAGCAAACAGGGCACTGAAGCTTTCTTT
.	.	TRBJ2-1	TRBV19	CASSILQGYNEQFF	TGTGCCAGTAGTATTCTACAGGGCTACAATGAGCAGTTCTTC
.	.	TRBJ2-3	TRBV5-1	CASSLGASTDTQYF	TGCGCCAGCAGCTTGGGGGCGAGCACAGATACGCAGTATTTT
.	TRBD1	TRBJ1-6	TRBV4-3	CASSQDLWDSNSPLHF	TGCGCCAGCAGCCAAGATCTTTGGGACAGTAATTCACCCCTCCACTTT
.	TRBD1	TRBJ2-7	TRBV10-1	CASSEGTGGYEQYF	TGCGCCAGCAGTGAAGGGACAGGGGGATACGAGCAGTACTTC
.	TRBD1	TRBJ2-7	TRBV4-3	CASSQGTGTGSYEQYF	TGCGCCAGCAGCCAAGGAACCGGGACAGGGTCCTACGAGCAGTACTTC
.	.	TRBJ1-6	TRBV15	CATSRLSPLHF	TGTGCCACCAGCAGACTTTCACCCCTCCACTTT
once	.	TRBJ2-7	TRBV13	CASSLNRESQYF	TGTGCCAGCAGCTTGAACCGGGAGAGTCAGTACTTC
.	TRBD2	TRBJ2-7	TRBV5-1	CASSPRNTGGGRYEQYF	TGCGCCAGCAGCCCTCGGAATACGGGGGGGGGCCGGTACGAGCAGTACTTC
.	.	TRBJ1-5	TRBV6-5	CASSYSSNQPQHF	TGTGCCAGCAGTTATAGTAGCAATCAGCCCCAGCATTTT